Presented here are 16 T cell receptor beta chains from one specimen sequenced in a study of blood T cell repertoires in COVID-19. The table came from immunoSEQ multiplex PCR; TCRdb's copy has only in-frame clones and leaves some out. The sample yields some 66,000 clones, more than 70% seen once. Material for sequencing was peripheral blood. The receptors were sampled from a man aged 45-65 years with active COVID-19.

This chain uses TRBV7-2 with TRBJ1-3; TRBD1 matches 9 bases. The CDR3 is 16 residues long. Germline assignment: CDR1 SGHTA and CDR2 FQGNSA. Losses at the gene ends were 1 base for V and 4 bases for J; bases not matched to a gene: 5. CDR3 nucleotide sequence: TGTGCCAGCAGCTTAGATGGCACAGGGGGCGGAAACACCATATATTTT. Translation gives CASSLDGTGGGNTIYF.

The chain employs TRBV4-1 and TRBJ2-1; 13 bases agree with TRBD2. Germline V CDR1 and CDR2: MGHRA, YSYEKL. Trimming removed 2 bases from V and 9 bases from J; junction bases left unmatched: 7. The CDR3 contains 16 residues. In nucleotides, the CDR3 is TGCGCCAGCAGCCAAACCGGGACTAGCGGGGATCCTGAGCAGTTCTTC. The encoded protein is CASSQTGTSGDPEQFF.

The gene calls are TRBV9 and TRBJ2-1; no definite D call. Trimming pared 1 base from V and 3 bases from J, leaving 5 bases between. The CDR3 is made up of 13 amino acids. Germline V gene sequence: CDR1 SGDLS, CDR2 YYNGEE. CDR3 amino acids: CASSVSDYNEQFF. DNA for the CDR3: TGTGCCAGCAGCGTAAGCGACTACAATGAGCAGTTCTTC.

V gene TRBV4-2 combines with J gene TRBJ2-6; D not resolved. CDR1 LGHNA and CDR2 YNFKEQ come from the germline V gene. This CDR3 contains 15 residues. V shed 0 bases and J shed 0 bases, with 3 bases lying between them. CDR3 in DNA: TGTGCCAGCAGCCAAGAGGCCTCTGGGGCCAACGTCCTGACTTTC. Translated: CASSQEASGANVLTF.

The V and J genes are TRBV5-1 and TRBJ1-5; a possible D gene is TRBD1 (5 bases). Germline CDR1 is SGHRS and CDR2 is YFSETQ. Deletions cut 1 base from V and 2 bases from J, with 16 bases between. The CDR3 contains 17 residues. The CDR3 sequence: CASSLRPGKEGNQPQHF. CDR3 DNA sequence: TGCGCCAGCAGCTTGAGGCCAGGGAAGGAAGGCAATCAGCCCCAGCATTTT.

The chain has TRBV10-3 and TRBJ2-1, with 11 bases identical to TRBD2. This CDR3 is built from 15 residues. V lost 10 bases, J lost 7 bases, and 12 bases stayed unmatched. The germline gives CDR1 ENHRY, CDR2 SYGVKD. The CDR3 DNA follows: TGTGCCACCACAATAGCGGGGGGGCTGGCGAATGAGCAGTTCTTC. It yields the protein CATTIAGGLANEQFF.

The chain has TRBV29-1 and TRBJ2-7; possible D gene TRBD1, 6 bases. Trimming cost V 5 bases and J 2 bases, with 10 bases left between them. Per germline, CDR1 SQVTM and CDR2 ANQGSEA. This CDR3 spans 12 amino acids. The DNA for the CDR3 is TGCAGCGTTTCGACAGGCCCCTACGAGCAGTACTTC. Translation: CSVSTGPYEQYF.

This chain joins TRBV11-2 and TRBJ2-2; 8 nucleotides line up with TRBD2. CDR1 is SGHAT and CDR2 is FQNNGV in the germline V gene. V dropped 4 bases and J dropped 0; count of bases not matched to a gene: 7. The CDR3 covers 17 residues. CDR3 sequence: CASSYRWGLANTGELFF. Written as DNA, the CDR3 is TGTGCCAGCAGCTACCGATGGGGACTAGCGAACACCGGGGAGCTGTTTTTT.

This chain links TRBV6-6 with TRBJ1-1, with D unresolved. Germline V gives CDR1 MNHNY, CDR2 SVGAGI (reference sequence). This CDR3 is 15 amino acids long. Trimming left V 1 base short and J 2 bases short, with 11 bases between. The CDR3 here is CASSYLGSTNTEAFF. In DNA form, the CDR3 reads TGTGCCAGCAGTTACTTGGGCAGTACTAACACTGAAGCTTTCTTT.

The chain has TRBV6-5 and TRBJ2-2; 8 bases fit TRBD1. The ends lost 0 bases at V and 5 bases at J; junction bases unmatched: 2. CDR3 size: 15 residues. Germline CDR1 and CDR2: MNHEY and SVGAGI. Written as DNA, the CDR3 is TGTGCCAGCAGTTACTCGGGACAGGTGACCGGGGAGCTGTTTTTT. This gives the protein CASSYSGQVTGELFF.

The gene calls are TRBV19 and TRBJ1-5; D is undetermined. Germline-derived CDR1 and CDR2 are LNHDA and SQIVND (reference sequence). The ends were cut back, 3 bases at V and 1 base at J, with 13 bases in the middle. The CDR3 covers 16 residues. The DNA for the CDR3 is TGTGCCAGTAGTATTGGTGGAGGGAGAAGCAATCAGCCCCAGCATTTT. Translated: CASSIGGGRSNQPQHF.

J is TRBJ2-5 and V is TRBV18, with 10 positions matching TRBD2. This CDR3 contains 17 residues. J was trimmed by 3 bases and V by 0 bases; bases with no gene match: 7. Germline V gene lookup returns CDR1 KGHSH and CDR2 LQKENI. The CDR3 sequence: CASSPPVLTSGEETQYF. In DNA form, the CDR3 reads TGTGCCAGCTCACCACCAGTTCTAACTAGCGGGGAAGAGACCCAGTACTTC.

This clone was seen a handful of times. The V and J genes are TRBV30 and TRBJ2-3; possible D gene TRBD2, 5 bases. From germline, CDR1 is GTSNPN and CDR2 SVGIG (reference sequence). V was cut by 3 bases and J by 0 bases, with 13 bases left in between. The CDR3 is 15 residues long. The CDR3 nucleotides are TGTGCCTGGAGCCCCCTCGGGGTTAGCACAGATACGCAGTATTTT. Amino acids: CAWSPLGVSTDTQYF.

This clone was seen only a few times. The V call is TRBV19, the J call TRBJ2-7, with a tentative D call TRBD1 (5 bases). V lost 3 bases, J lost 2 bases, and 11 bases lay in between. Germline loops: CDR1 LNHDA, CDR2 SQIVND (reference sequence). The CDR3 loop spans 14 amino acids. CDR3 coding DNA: TGTGCCAGTAGTATTCAGCAGGGCCCCTACGAGCAGTACTTC. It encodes CASSIQQGPYEQYF.

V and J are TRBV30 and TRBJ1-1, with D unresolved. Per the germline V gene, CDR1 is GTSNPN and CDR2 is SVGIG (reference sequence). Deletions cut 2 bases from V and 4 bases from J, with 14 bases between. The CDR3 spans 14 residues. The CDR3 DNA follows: TGTGCCTGGAGTCCTGACAAGGGAGGCACTGAAGCTTTCTTT. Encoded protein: CAWSPDKGGTEAFF.

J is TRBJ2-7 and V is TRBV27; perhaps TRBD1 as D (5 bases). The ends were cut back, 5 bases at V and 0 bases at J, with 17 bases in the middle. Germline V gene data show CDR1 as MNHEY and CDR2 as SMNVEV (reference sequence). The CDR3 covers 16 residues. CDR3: CASSQTRVGISYEQYF. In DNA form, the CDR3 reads TGTGCCAGCAGTCAGACCAGGGTGGGCATCTCCTACGAGCAGTACTTC.